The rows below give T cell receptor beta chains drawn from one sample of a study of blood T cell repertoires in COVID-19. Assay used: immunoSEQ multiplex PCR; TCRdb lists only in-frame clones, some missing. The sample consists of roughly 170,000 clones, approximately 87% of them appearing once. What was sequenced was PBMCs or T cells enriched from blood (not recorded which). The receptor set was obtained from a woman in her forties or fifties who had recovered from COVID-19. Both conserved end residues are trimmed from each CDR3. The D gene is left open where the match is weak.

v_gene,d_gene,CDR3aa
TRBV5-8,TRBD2,ASSFPRGEGQETQY
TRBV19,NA,ASSTRSTGQETQY
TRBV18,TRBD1,ASSPGQARYGYT
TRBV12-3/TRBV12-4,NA,ASRQGGNTEAF
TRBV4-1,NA,ASRYPENTEAF
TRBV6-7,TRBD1,ASSYSGSGGPQNTGELF
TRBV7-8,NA,ASSSARGNSPLH
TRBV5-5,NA,ASGTRGLEEKLF
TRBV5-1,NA,ASSLGSGVINSPLH
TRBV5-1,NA,ASSLRRAVSNYGYT
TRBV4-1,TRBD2,ASSLGTSGRTGELF
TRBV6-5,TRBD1,ASSLRDRGGETQY
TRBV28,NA,ASSSLPGNTIY
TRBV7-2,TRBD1,ASSPQTGAVEKLF